The clone carrying this T cell receptor beta chain was observed many times. What it binds is unknown. TCR alpha and beta CDR3 regions were amplified from RNA using iRepertoire nested multiplex PCR. Tissue mRNA or PBMC total RNA, about 95-450 ng, went into one-step reverse transcription and amplification. TCRdb ran MiXCR on the multiplex PCR reads and lists one entry per CDR3 protein. The sample yields about 93,000 distinct CDR3 sequences, approximately 42% seen once. This entry belongs to a study of glioma-infiltrating T cells. The study, taken as a whole, reports: Above-expected tissue-blood divergence occurred in all gliomas, most in low-grade ones.

From germline, CDR1 is LGHDT and CDR2 YNNKEL (reference sequence). Trimming stripped 0 bases from V and 6 bases from J, with 9 bases between. This CDR3 spans 14 amino acids. The V gene is TRBV3-1, the J gene TRBJ2-1; possibly TRBD1 or TRBD2 for D (5 bases each). The specimen sequenced was glioma tissue, nonneoplastic brain tissue, or PBMCs (not recorded which). This TCR was sampled from a human donor with low-grade glioma or glioblastoma, undergoing nonglioma brain surgery, or in good health (not recorded which). The CDR3 loop is CASSQDGGRNEQFF. The CDR3 DNA reads TGTGCCAGCAGCCAAGATGGGGGTCGCAATGAGCAGTTCTTC.